These 28 T cell receptor beta chains came from one sample sequenced in a study of metastatic and nonmetastatic thyroid tumors. Every patient underwent thyroid surgery untreated. With MiXCR, TCRdb called clones anew from the PCR reads. The sample lists about 21,000 clones, 22% occurring once. Sequencing was done on a sample of adjacent normal tissue. The receptor source for this set is a female donor with papillary thyroid cancer or a benign thyroid nodule (not recorded which). Some clones in this sample may be carry-over from other donors' samples.

In its sample, this clone ranks as medium-sized. The CDR3 DNA follows: TGTGCCAGCAGTGGTGAAGGCAGCTCCTACGAGCAGTACTTC. The encoded protein is CASSGEGSSYEQYF. The V gene is TRBV2, the J gene TRBJ2-7; D is undetermined. The length of the CDR3 is 14 residues. V was clipped by 4 bases and J by 0 bases, with 10 bases between them. Germline-derived CDR1 and CDR2 are SNHLY and FYNNEI. Supplemented by reference TRBV2 and TRBJ2-7, the full variable domain reads EPEVTQTPSHQVTQMGQEVILRCVPISNHLYFYWYRQILGQKVEFLVSFYNNEISEKSEIFDDQFSVERPDGSNFTLKIRSTKLEDSAMYFCASSGEGSSYEQYFGPGTRLTVT.

Written as DNA, the CDR3 is TGTGCCAGCAGCTTGACTAGTGAGGGCGAGCAGTACTTC. Its protein is CASSLTSEGEQYF. This chain links TRBV5-5 with TRBJ2-7; possible D gene TRBD2, 5 bases. CDR3 size: 13 residues. Trimming left V 1 base short and J 6 bases short, with 11 bases between. CDR1 and CDR2 (germline): SGHKS, YYEKEE (reference sequence).

Ten or more counts support this clone. The gene calls are TRBV4-1 and TRBJ2-5, with TRBD1 as a possible D gene (5 bases). Germline V gives CDR1 MGHRA, CDR2 YSYEKL. The CDR3 extends over 16 amino acids. V lost 1 base, J lost 4 bases, and 16 bases lay in between. The CDR3 DNA is TGCGCCAGCAGCCAAGTGCTGATGCAGGGAAGAGAGACCCAGTACTTC. Amino acids: CASSQVLMQGRETQYF.

The rearrangement joins TRBV6-2 or TRBV6-3 to TRBJ2-1, with D tentatively TRBD1 (6 bases). CDR3 length equals 14 residues. V gave up 0 bases and J gave up 9 bases, with 12 bases separating them. Germline-derived CDR1 and CDR2 are MNHEY and SVGEGT. This chain's CDR3 is CASSYSVGGAEQFF. CDR3 DNA: TGTGCCAGCAGTTACTCGGTAGGGGGTGCTGAGCAGTTCTTC.

In nucleotides, the CDR3 is TGTGCCAGCAGCTCCTACAGGGGAGGGGAGACCCAGTACTTC. It is translated as CASSSYRGGETQYF. The V call is TRBV11-2, the J call TRBJ2-5; D tentatively fits TRBD1 or TRBD2 (7 bases each). Germline-derived CDR1 and CDR2 are SGHAT and FQNNGV. The CDR3 is 14 residues long. Trimming left V 4 bases short and J 5 bases short, with 14 bases between.

The count of this clone is one. V is TRBV9 and J is TRBJ2-3; TRBD2 matches 7 bases. Looked up from germline, CDR1 is SGDLS and CDR2 is YYNGEE. The CDR3 contains 16 residues. V shed 2 bases, J shed 5 bases, and the junction held 11 bases outside the gene matches. The CDR3: CASSVREGSGVDTQYF. The CDR3 DNA follows: TGTGCCAGCAGCGTTAGGGAGGGGTCAGGAGTAGATACGCAGTATTTT.

A note on this clone: This is likely a read error, given that the CDR3 carries no conserved phenylalanine or tryptophan at its end. The V gene is TRBV6-1, the J gene TRBJ1-2, with 8 bases matching TRBD1. Germline lookup yields CDR1 MNHNS and CDR2 SASEGT. The CDR3 runs 16 residues. J gave up 6 bases and V 5 bases, and 14 bases lay outside the gene matches. As DNA, the CDR3 is TGTGCCAGCAGTAGGACCACCCAGGGGGCGCAAAATGGCTACACCCTA. Amino acid sequence: CASSRTTQGAQNGYTL.

V and J are TRBV6-2 or TRBV6-3 and TRBJ2-3; 10 bases line up with TRBD2. The V gene's germline CDR1 is MNHEY and CDR2 SVGEGT. The CDR3 covers 17 residues. Unmatched junction bases numbered 14, after V lost 5 bases and J lost 6 bases. CDR3 region: CASSPYSGRKNRDTQYF. In DNA, the CDR3 is TGTGCCAGCAGTCCTTATAGCGGGAGGAAAAATAGGGATACGCAGTATTTT.

The chain recombines TRBV6-1 with TRBJ2-7; TRBD2 agrees at 11 bases. V trimming: 3 bases; J trimming: 2 bases; junction bases outside the gene matches: 3. CDR3 size: 15 residues. Germline assignment: CDR1 MNHNS and CDR2 SASEGT. The CDR3 spells CASSDGTSGPYEQYF. In DNA form, the CDR3 reads TGTGCCAGCAGTGACGGGACTAGCGGCCCCTACGAGCAGTACTTC.

This chain links TRBV7-6 with TRBJ2-1, with TRBD2 identical over 9 bases. This CDR3 region has 15 residues. Germline CDR1 is SGHVS and CDR2 is FNYEAQ. V was pared by 1 base and J by 7 bases, with 5 bases of the junction left unmatched. This chain's CDR3 is CASSLEAGGRNEQFF. CDR3 in DNA: TGTGCCAGCAGCTTAGAGGCGGGAGGGAGGAATGAGCAGTTCTTC.

J is TRBJ1-2 and V is TRBV7-9; D might be TRBD1 (6 bases). The CDR3 has 15 amino acids. The V end lost 6 bases, the J end lost 2 bases, and 16 bases lay between the germline ends. Germline values: CDR1 SEHNR, CDR2 FQNEAQ (reference sequence). As DNA, the CDR3 is TGTGCCAGCAGTCAGGCAGGGACAACAAACTATGGCTACACCTTC. Translation gives CASSQAGTTNYGYTF. Together with reference TRBV7-9 and TRBJ1-2, the CDR3 gives the full variable domain: DTGVSQNPRHKITKRGQNVTFRCDPISEHNRLYWYRQTLGQGPEFLTYFQNEAQLEKSRLLSDRFSAERPKGSFSTLEIQRTEQGDSAMYLCASSQAGTTNYGYTFGSGTRLTVV.

The chain is built from TRBV29-1 and TRBJ2-3, with 7 nucleotides matching TRBD1. Trimming took 2 bases from V and 4 from J; bases not matched to a gene: 9. This CDR3 is built from 15 residues. The germline CDR1 and CDR2 sequences are SQVTM and ANQGSEA. The DNA for the CDR3 is TGCAGCGTTGAATGGCCGGGACAGTTATCAGATACGCAGTATTTT. Its translation is CSVEWPGQLSDTQYF.

This clone was seen a few times. This chain links TRBV28 with TRBJ1-5; D ambiguous. V lost 2 bases to trimming and J lost 6 bases, with 5 bases between them. This CDR3 is built from 12 residues. The germline CDR1 and CDR2 sequences are MDHEN and SYDVKM. As DNA, the CDR3 is TGTGCCAGCAGTTTAATGGTTCAGCCCCAGCATTTT. This encodes CASSLMVQPQHF.

The CDR3 here is CASSAGTEIASQFF. CDR3 in DNA: TGTGCCAGTAGTGCTGGGACTGAGATCGCTTCGCAGTTCTTC. The chain has TRBV19 and TRBJ2-1, with D tentatively TRBD2 (6 bases). Trimming took 5 bases from V and 12 from J, leaving 20 bases between them. Germline CDR1 is LNHDA and CDR2 is SQIVND (reference sequence). This CDR3 has 14 amino acids.

The chain recombines TRBV24-1 with TRBJ2-7, with 9 bases that match TRBD2. The germline V gene encodes CDR1 KGHDR and CDR2 SFDVKD. The CDR3 consists of 15 residues. V lost 3 bases and J lost 4; bases outside the gene matches: 6. This CDR3 is CATSDQGGRVYEQYF. CDR3 sequence (DNA): TGTGCCACCAGTGATCAGGGCGGGAGGGTGTACGAGCAGTACTTC.

This clone was picked up many times. The chain employs TRBV20-1 and TRBJ2-5; 10 positions agree with TRBD2. Unmatched junction bases numbered 8, after V lost 5 bases and J lost 5 bases. The germline CDR1 and CDR2 sequences are DFQATT and SNEGSKA (reference sequence). This CDR3 has 14 residues. The CDR3 coding sequence is TGCAGTGCTGGGGCCAGCGGGAGGGGGGAGACCCAGTACTTC. Translating it yields CSAGASGRGETQYF.

The V and J genes are TRBV2 and TRBJ1-2, with 7 bases fitting TRBD1. The CDR3 extends over 15 amino acids. Germline assignment: CDR1 SNHLY and CDR2 FYNNEI. V lost 4 bases and J lost 1; bases outside the gene matches: 6. In DNA, the CDR3 is TGTGCCAGCAGTGCCGGGACAGCGCTTAACTATGGCTACACCTTC. Translating gives CASSAGTALNYGYTF.

This clone was detected a few times. The chain couples TRBV25-1 to TRBJ2-1; a weak D match, TRBD2 (6 bases). Trimming removed 5 bases from V and 6 bases from J, with 17 bases in between. Per the germline V gene, CDR1 is MGHDK and CDR2 is SYGVNS. The CDR3 runs to 15 residues. The CDR3 loop is CASSLSGAPANEQFF. CDR3 bases: TGTGCCAGCAGTCTTAGCGGTGCCCCCGCCAATGAGCAGTTCTTC.

This clone was found many times. This chain joins TRBV7-9 and TRBJ2-5; D may be TRBD1 or TRBD2 (5 bases each). Trimming removed 0 bases from V and 4 bases from J, with 9 bases in between. The germline V gene has CDR1 SEHNR and CDR2 FQNEAQ (reference sequence). The CDR3 totals 14 residues. The CDR3: CASSLAFGTETQYF. CDR3 coding DNA: TGTGCCAGCAGCTTAGCTTTCGGGACAGAGACCCAGTACTTC.

In its sample, this clone was seen a few times. The chain couples TRBV10-1 to TRBJ2-5; the match to TRBD1 covers 9 bases. Looked up from germline, CDR1 is WNHNN and CDR2 is SYGVQD (reference sequence). The trim removed 5 bases at V and 6 bases at J, leaving 13 bases unmatched. The CDR3 is 16 amino acids. CDR3 sequence (DNA): TGCGCCAGCAGTTCATCGGGACAGGGATCAAAAAAGACCCAGTACTTC. Translating it yields CASSSSGQGSKKTQYF.

J is TRBJ2-1 and V is TRBV7-8; D possibly uses TRBD1 or TRBD2 (5 bases each). Germline CDR1 SGHVS, CDR2 FQNEAQ. The length of the CDR3 is 14 residues. V was clipped by 1 base and J by 6 bases, with 10 bases between them. DNA for the CDR3: TGTGCCAGCAGCTTAGGTTCAGGGAGCAATGAGCAGTTCTTC. Translated: CASSLGSGSNEQFF.

V and J are TRBV7-9 and TRBJ2-1, with 8 nucleotides matching TRBD2. The CDR3 runs 14 residues. Germline CDR1 reads SEHNR; CDR2 reads FQNEAQ (reference sequence). V lost 5 bases to trimming and J lost 7 bases; unmatched junction nucleotides: 7. The CDR3 sequence is CASSVSREGNEQFF. Here the CDR3 DNA reads TGTGCCAGCAGCGTTTCACGGGAGGGGAATGAGCAGTTCTTC.

This clone was picked up many times. V and J are TRBV5-1 and TRBJ2-1; 10 nucleotides agree with TRBD2. J was trimmed by 4 bases and V by 3 bases; bases with no gene match: 4. Per germline, CDR1 SGHRS and CDR2 YFSETQ. The length of the CDR3 is 15 residues. CDR3 loop: CASSSGLAVYNEQFF. The CDR3 nucleotides are TGCGCCAGCAGCTCAGGACTAGCGGTATACAATGAGCAGTTCTTC.

This clone was counted between two and nine times. The V gene is TRBV6-1, the J gene TRBJ1-1, with D unresolved. This CDR3 is built from 14 residues. Trimming left V 2 bases short and J 7 bases short, with 14 bases between. The V gene's germline CDR1 is MNHNS and CDR2 SASEGT. The CDR3 spells CASSEHNLKVEAFF. The CDR3 DNA is TGTGCCAGCAGTGAACACAACTTAAAGGTTGAAGCTTTCTTT.

This rearrangement joins TRBV11-2 to TRBJ2-3, with D perhaps matching TRBD2 (6 bases). Between the trimmed V and J ends, which lost 5 bases and 8 bases, there was a span of 23 bases. This CDR3 spans 16 amino acids. Germline values: CDR1 SGHAT, CDR2 FQNNGV. This CDR3 reads CASSEDSAGLSGTQYF. The CDR3 DNA reads as TGTGCCAGCAGCGAGGACTCAGCGGGTCTTTCCGGTACGCAGTATTTT.

By share of the sample, this clone is medium-sized (0.01 to 0.1%). DNA of the CDR3: TGTGCCAGCAGCTCAACACAGGGGGCCCTACAGTACTTC. Translation: CASSSTQGALQYF. The rearrangement links TRBV7-2 to TRBJ2-7; TRBD1 agrees at 9 bases. V was pared by 4 bases and J by 10 bases, with 8 bases of the junction left unmatched. The length of the CDR3 is 13 residues. Germline V lookup: CDR1 SGHTA, CDR2 FQGNSA.

This clone was found a few times. This chain's CDR3 is CASSGGNYGYTF. CDR3 sequence (DNA): TGTGCCAGCAGCGGGGGTAACTATGGCTACACCTTC. The chain is built from TRBV28 and TRBJ1-2, with a possible D match to TRBD1 (5 bases). The CDR3 has 12 amino acids. CDR1 is MDHEN and CDR2 is SYDVKM in the germline V gene. V gave up 6 bases and J gave up 1 base, with 6 bases separating them.

DNA of the CDR3: TGTGCCAGCAGCTCGTTACTAGCGGTAGTATACAATGAGCAGTTCTTC. Protein: CASSSLLAVVYNEQFF. The chain employs TRBV5-6 and TRBJ2-1; 8 nucleotides align to TRBD2. CDR1 SGHDT and CDR2 YYEEEE come from the germline V gene. V shed 3 bases, J shed 4 bases, and the junction held 9 bases outside the gene matches. The CDR3 length is 16 residues.